This T cell receptor (beta chain) was captured by sequencing in a study of cytomegalovirus exposure and HLA in healthy donors. Notes on this clone: The junction shows a germline mismatch at one end, possibly a read error.

Using immunoSEQ multiplex PCR, the repertoire was profiled, and TCRdb retains in-frame clones only, with some absent. In the table there are fewer than 200,000 clones, over 85% of which are singletons. In germline, CDR1 is SSHAT, CDR2 FNYEAQ (reference sequence). The CDR3 runs to 15 residues. Sequenced: PBMCs. The chain joins TRBV7-7 to TRBJ2-1; TRBD2 matches 13 bases. The sequence was collected from a man aged 18 to 30 in good health and CMV-seropositive. The DNA of the CDR3 is TGTGCTAGCAGCTCTGGACTAGCGGGAGTTTATGAGCAGTTCTTC. Protein sequence: CASSSGLAGVYEQFF. The entire variable domain, with the rest obtained from reference TRBV7-7 and TRBJ2-1, is as follows: GAGVSQSPRYKVTKRGQDVTLRCDPISSHATLYWYQQALGQGPEFLTYFNYEAQPDKSGLPSDRFSAERPEGSISTLTIQRTEQRDSAMYRCASSSGLAGVYEQFFGPGTRLTVL.